This TCR beta chain is drawn from a study of shared clonotypes between healthy human individuals (TCRdb year 2020). For the wider study: A couple of women and a few men aged 18 to 49 years were included in the cohort. Per donor, three plates each were used for CD4 naive and CD4 memory, two for CD8 naive, and one for CD8 memory. Blood TCR repertoires of five healthy adults were deeply sequenced to estimate repertoire size and the extent of clonotype sharing between individuals. To increase sequencing depth and limit assay-specific biases, different laboratories used diverse techniques to prepare libraries and sequence TCR repertoires. Between about 0.85 and 9.5 billion PBMCs per donor were obtained by leukapheresis.

Using the deep immunoSEQ assay, TCR CDR3 regions were amplified from genomic DNA by multiplex PCR. For each cell subset, the extracted genomic DNA was distributed evenly across all wells of several immunoSEQ 96-well plates, and each plate served as one replicate. Each replicate PCR for sorted subsets received around 200 ng genomic DNA, equal to tens of thousands of T cell genomes. Purified libraries were quantified with a Qubit 3.0 fluorometer, sized on a Bioanalyzer 2100, and re-quantified with the KAPA Library Quantification kit. A separate single-read 150-cycle Illumina NextSeq 550 flow cell was used to sequence each immunoSEQ 96-well plate. The source study handled its data this way. Because only junctional sequences without quality scores were contained in the immunoSEQ output, filtering matching that applied to full-length reads could not be performed. Sequences were annotated with PyIR, a Python wrapper for IgBLAST v1.9, using IMGT germline references to assign V/J genes and CDR3. Any read was removed if the V/J assignment was weak (E-value above 1e-6), the CDR3 was missing, or the read contained stop codons, out-of-frame junctions, or ambiguous translated residues. V3J clonotypes were defined as sequences sharing an identical inferred V gene, J gene, and CDR3 amino acid sequence. Percentage overlap between repertoires was calculated by dividing the number of shared unique clonotypes by the size of the smaller repertoire. Three approaches were used to assess repertoire richness: RTK rarefaction, the Chao1 estimator, and Recon v2.1 estimates of unobserved clonotypes. Generation probabilities for all TCRbeta clonotypes obtained by the gDNA method from a handful of donors were computed using OLGA. TCRdb provides this immuneACCESS table in a form limited to in-frame rearrangements. Some clones are lacking; in checked studies, under half of them reflect an unresolved V gene, and why the rest are absent is not known. V and J calls and clone size are copied from that table; D and trimming were computed from the DNA. Within this sample are 2 million to 2.5 million clones, with around 92% of them counted one time only. The ten most abundant clones make up 0.3% to 0.45% of the sample.

A word on this clone: Its target antigen remains unknown. No base qualities exist here, and no much larger clone lies one base off it.

V was cut back by 5 bases and J by 7 bases, leaving a gap of 8 bases between them. The cysteine opens and the phenylalanine closes a CDR3 of 11 amino acids. The retained sequence is limited to the CDR3, 33 bases, with the frame set at the first base. The germline V gene gives CDR1 as MNHNS and CDR2 as SASEGT. Donors were healthy HIV-negative adults with no recently reported acute infections or vaccinations. Every donor was a Caucasian adult residing in Nashville, Tennessee, USA. CD4+ T cells were enriched through magnetic negative selection, after which naive cells were positively selected on CD45RA and the remaining negative fraction served as the memory subset. After blood collection by leukapheresis, PBMCs were isolated using Ficoll-Histopaque density gradient centrifugation and then cryopreserved in the vapor phase of liquid nitrogen. Analytical flow cytometry was used to check the purity and quantity of every magnetically sorted T cell population. Genomic DNA was isolated from every sorted fraction and measured by UV absorbance on a Nanodrop 2000c.

The study at large found these results: Pairwise subsampling led to the expectation that sequencing depth would affect the degree of clonotype sharing among donors. Compared with non-shared clonotypes, the clonotypes found in all four sorted-subset donors had higher generation probabilities. Sampling was limited to blood, and TCR repertoires in tissue likely differ from TCR repertoires in blood. Estimated clonotype richness was generally larger for naive than for memory subsets. Because the study included a small number of donors, the genetic and exposure-history diversity represented was limited. Incomplete sequencing was indicated by rarefaction of sorted-subset datasets, despite the large sequencing depth. About 5% of naive CD4, 3.5% of naive CD8, 2.3% of memory CD4, and less than 0.45% of memory CD8 clonotypes were shared across several donors.

The receptor's source is a man younger than 35 in good health. Some clones in this sample may be carry-over from other donors' samples. The chain is encoded by TRBV6-1 joined to TRBJ1-1, with the D gene not clear enough to name. Sequencing was done on a sample of naive CD4+ T cells from PBMCs. Interpreted using the paper, the cell subset or site label stands for: CD45RA+ positively selected. In nucleotide form, the sequence is TGTGCCAGCAGTTTTCGTCTTGAAGCTTTCTTT. Translated, this gives CASSFRLEAFF.